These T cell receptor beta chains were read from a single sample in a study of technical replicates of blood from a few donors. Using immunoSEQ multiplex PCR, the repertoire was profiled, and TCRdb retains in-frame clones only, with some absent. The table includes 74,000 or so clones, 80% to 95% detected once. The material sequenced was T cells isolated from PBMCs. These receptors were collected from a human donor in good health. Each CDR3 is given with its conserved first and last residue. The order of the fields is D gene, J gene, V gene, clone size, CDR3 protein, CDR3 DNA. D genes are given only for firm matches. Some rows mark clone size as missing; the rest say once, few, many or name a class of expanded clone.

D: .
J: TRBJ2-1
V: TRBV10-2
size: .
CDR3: CASSPRDLWNEQFF
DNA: TGCGCCAGCAGTCCCCGGGATCTCTGGAATGAGCAGTTCTTC

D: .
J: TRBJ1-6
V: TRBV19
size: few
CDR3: CASSMTGITYNSPLHF
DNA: TGTGCCAGTAGTATGACAGGAATTACCTATAATTCACCCCTCCACTTT

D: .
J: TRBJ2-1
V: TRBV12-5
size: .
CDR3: CASGFSGVGEQFF
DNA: TGTGCTAGTGGTTTTTCGGGGGTCGGTGAGCAGTTCTTC

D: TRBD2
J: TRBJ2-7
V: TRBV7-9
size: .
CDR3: CASSSQPGTSDSTPYEQYF
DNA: TGTGCCAGCAGCTCCCAGCCCGGGACTAGCGACTCAACTCCCTACGAGCAGTACTTC

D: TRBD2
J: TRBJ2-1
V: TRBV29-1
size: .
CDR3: CSVVAGTRNMNEQFF
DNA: TGCAGCGTTGTGGCCGGGACTAGAAATATGAATGAGCAGTTCTTC

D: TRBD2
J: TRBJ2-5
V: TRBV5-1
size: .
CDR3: CASSPRTSGAETQYF
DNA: TGCGCCAGCAGCCCTAGGACTAGCGGGGCAGAGACCCAGTACTTC

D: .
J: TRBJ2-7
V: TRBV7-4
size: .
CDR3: CASSLSVAVHTLYEQYF
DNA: TGTGCCAGCAGCTTAAGTGTGGCGGTCCATACACTCTACGAGCAGTACTTC

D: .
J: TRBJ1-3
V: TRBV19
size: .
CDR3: CASSLYQGAASGNTIYF
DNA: TGTGCCAGTAGCCTATATCAGGGCGCTGCTTCTGGAAACACCATATATTTT

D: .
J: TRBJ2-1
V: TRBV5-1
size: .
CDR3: CASSLGPNEQFF
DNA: TGCGCCAGCAGCTTGGGGCCCAATGAGCAGTTCTTC

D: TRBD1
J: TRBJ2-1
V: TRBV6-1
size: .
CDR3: CASSERDSWDEQFF
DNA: TGTGCCAGCAGTGAAAGGGACAGTTGGGATGAGCAGTTCTTC

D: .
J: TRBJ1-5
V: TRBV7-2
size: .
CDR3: CASSLSGQGFQPQHF
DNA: TGTGCCAGCAGCCTAAGCGGCCAAGGGTTTCAGCCCCAGCATTTT

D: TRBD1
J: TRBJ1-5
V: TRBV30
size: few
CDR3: CAWKQGGQPQHF
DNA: TGTGCCTGGAAACAGGGGGGCCAGCCCCAGCATTTT

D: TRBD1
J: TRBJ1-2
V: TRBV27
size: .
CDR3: CASSLRDSWGYTF
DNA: TGTGCCAGCAGTCTCCGGGACAGTTGGGGCTACACCTTC

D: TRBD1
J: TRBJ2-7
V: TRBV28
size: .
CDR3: CASRLRDRGLSEQYF
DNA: TGTGCCAGCAGACTCCGGGACAGGGGACTTAGCGAGCAGTACTTC

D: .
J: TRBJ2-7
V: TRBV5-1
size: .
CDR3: CASRDMVGYEQYF
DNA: TGCGCCAGCCGGGACATGGTGGGGTACGAGCAGTACTTC

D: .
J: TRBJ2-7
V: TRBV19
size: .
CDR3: CASSLTGYSYEQYF
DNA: TGTGCCAGTAGTTTAACAGGCTACTCCTACGAGCAGTACTTC

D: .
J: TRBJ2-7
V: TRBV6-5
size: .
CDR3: CASSLYKGGIYEQYF
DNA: TGTGCCAGCAGTCTATACAAGGGGGGGATCTACGAGCAGTACTTC

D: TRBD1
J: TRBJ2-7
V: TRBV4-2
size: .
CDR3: CASSQEGQRRYEQYF
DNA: TGTGCCAGCAGCCAAGAGGGACAGCGGCGCTACGAGCAGTACTTC

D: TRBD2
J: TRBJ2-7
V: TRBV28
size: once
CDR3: CASSLSGSPYEQYF
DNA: TGTGCCAGCAGTCTCAGCGGGAGTCCCTACGAGCAGTACTTC

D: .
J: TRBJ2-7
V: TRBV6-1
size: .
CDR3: CASRDGGRPYEQYF
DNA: TGTGCCAGCAGGGACGGAGGGCGTCCCTACGAGCAGTACTTC

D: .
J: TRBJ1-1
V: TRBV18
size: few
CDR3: CASSATGTTEAFF
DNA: TGTGCCAGCTCCGCGACAGGAACCACTGAAGCTTTCTTT

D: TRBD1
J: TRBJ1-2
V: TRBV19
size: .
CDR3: CASSPDPQGARGYGYTF
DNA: TGTGCCAGTAGTCCAGACCCACAGGGGGCGCGAGGCTATGGCTACACCTTC

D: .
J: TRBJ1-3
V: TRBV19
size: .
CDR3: CASSIGYPGNTIYF
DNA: TGTGCCAGTAGTATCGGGTATCCTGGAAACACCATATATTTT

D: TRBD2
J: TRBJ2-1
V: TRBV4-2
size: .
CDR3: CASSLRTSGEPYNEQFF
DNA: TGTGCCAGCAGCCTCAGGACTAGCGGGGAGCCGTACAATGAGCAGTTCTTC

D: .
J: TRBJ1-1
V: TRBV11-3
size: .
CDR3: CASSSAGTPANTEAFF
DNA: TGTGCCAGCAGCTCAGCCGGGACACCCGCGAACACTGAAGCTTTCTTT

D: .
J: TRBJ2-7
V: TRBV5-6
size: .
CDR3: CASSTDRHEQYF
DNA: TGTGCCAGCAGCACGGACAGACACGAGCAGTACTTC

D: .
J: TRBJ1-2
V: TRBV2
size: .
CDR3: CASSAAGGTGYTF
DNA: TGTGCCAGCAGTGCAGCAGGCGGGACTGGCTACACCTTC

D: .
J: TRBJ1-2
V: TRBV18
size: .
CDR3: CASSAGRGEAGYGYTF
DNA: TGTGCCAGCTCTGCTGGCCGGGGTGAAGCGGGCTATGGCTACACCTTC

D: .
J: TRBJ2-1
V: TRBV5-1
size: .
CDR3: CASSFTVRVDEQFF
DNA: TGCGCCAGCAGCTTTACGGTCAGGGTGGATGAGCAGTTCTTC

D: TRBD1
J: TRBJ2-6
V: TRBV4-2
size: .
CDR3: CASSPNPGTAHSGANVLTF
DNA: TGTGCCAGCAGCCCGAATCCCGGGACAGCCCACTCTGGGGCCAACGTCCTGACTTTC

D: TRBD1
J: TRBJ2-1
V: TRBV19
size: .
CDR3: CASSKGTAQFF
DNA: TGTGCCAGTAGTAAAGGGACAGCGCAGTTCTTC

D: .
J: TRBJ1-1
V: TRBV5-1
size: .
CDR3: CASSLATGDWTTEAFF
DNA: TGCGCCAGCAGCTTGGCAACTGGGGACTGGACCACTGAAGCTTTCTTT

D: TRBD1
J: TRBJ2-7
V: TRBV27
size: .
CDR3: CASSLSGDRGSGEQYF
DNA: TGTGCCAGCAGTTTATCGGGGGACAGGGGGTCTGGCGAGCAGTACTTC

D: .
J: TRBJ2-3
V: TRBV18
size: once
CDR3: CASSPRRATDTQYF
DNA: TGTGCCAGCTCACCGAGGAGGGCCACAGATACGCAGTATTTT

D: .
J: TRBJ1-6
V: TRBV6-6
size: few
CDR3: CASRAPSSYNSPLHF
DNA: TGTGCCAGCAGAGCCCCGAGCTCCTATAATTCACCCCTCCACTTT

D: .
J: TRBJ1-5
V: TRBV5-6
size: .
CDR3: CASSLGFGGPQHF
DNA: TGTGCCAGCAGCTTGGGATTCGGGGGGCCCCAGCATTTT

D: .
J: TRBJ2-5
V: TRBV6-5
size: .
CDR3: CASSYSLWTGQETQYF
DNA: TGTGCCAGCAGTTACTCCCTCTGGACGGGACAAGAGACCCAGTACTTC

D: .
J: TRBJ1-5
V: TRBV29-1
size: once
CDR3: CSVAYRVDQPQHF
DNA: TGCAGCGTTGCTTACAGGGTCGATCAGCCCCAGCATTTT

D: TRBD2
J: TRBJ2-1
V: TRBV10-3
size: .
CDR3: CAISEVAGGYNEQFF
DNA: TGTGCCATCAGTGAGGTAGCGGGAGGTTACAATGAGCAGTTCTTC

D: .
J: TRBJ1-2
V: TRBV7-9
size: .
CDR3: CASSIGREGYTF
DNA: TGTGCCAGCAGCATCGGGAGAGAGGGCTACACCTTC

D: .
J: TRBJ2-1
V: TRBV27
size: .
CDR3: CASSLSGSYNEQFF
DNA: TGTGCCAGCAGTTTATCGGGCAGCTACAATGAGCAGTTCTTC

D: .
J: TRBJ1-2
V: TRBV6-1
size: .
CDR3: CASREGGYTF
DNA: TGTGCCAGTCGCGAGGGCGGCTACACCTTC

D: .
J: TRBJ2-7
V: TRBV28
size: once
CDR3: CASSGSGGPYEQYF
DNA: TGTGCCAGCAGTGGATCAGGAGGCCCCTACGAGCAGTACTTC

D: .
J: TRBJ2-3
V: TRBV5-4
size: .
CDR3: CASSLLATDTQYF
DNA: TGTGCCAGCAGCTTGCTAGCAACAGATACGCAGTATTTT

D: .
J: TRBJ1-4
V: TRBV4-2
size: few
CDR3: CASSPEAHEKLFF
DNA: TGTGCCAGCAGCCCCGAAGCCCATGAAAAACTGTTTTTT

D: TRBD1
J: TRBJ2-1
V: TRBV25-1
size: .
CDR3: CASSGQKGVGQGPAEQFF
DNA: TGTGCCAGCAGTGGTCAAAAGGGCGTGGGACAGGGGCCTGCAGAGCAGTTCTTC

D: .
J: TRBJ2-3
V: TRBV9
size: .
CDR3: CASSVVERTTDTQYF
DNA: TGTGCCAGCAGCGTAGTGGAGCGGACCACAGATACGCAGTATTTT

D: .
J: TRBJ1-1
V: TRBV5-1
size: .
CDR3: CASSGWGDTEAFF
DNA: TGCGCCAGCAGCGGTTGGGGCGACACTGAAGCTTTCTTT

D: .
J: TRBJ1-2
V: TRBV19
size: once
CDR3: CASIGRGGYGYTF
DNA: TGTGCCAGTATAGGGAGGGGAGGCTATGGCTACACCTTC

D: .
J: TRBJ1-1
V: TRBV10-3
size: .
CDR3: CASLGRGEAFF
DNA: TGTGCCAGCCTAGGGCGGGGTGAAGCTTTCTTT

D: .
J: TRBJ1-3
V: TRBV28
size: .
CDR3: CASSRRTGFRPGNTIYF
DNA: TGTGCCAGCAGTCGACGCACAGGGTTTCGGCCTGGAAACACCATATATTTT

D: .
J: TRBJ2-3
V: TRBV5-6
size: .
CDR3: CASSLYTDTQYF
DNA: TGTGCCAGCAGCTTGTACACAGATACGCAGTATTTT

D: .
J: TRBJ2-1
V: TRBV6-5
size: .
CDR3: CASNPGNSYNEQFF
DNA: TGTGCCAGCAACCCGGGAAACTCCTACAATGAGCAGTTCTTC

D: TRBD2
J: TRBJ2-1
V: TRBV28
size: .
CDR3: CASIESGLGVHNEQFF
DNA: TGTGCCAGCATCGAATCGGGACTAGGGGTCCACAATGAGCAGTTCTTC

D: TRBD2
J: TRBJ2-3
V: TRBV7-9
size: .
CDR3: CASRLGGLAGQLRTDTQYF
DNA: TGTGCCAGCAGATTAGGCGGACTAGCGGGACAACTTCGCACAGATACGCAGTATTTT

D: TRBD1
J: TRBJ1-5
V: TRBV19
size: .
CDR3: CASSIGQGDGQPQHF
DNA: TGTGCCAGTAGTATAGGACAGGGGGACGGTCAGCCCCAGCATTTT

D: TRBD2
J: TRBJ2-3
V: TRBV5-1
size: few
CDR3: CASSFRGGAGDTQYF
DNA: TGCGCCAGCAGCTTTCGCGGGGGGGCCGGAGATACGCAGTATTTT